This T cell receptor beta chain was obtained from a study of T cell responses to AZD1222 COVID-19 vaccine. TCRdb's table, derived via immunoSEQ multiplex PCR, lists solely in-frame clones and lacks some. Of 70,000 to 95,000 clones listed, 90% were seen once; the top ten hold roughly 3.9%. The CDR3 runs 11 residues. V was pared by 4 bases and J by 4 bases, with 7 bases between. The germline gives CDR1 SQVTM, CDR2 ANQGSEA. The chain combines TRBV29-1 with TRBJ2-5; D is uncertain. This sequence originates from an adult in good health. The material was peripheral blood, obtained on day 0 of AZD1222 vaccination. CDR3 loop: CSVARAETQYF. CDR3 coding DNA: TGCAGCGTTGCTAGGGCAGAGACCCAGTACTTC. The full variable domain, in which reference TRBV29-1 and TRBJ2-5 provide the parts outside the CDR3, is SAVISQKPSRDICQRGTSLTIQCQVDSQVTMMFWYRQQPGQSLTLIATANQGSEATYESGFVIDKFPISRPNLTFSTLTVSNMSPEDSSIYLCSVARAETQYFGPGTRLLVL.